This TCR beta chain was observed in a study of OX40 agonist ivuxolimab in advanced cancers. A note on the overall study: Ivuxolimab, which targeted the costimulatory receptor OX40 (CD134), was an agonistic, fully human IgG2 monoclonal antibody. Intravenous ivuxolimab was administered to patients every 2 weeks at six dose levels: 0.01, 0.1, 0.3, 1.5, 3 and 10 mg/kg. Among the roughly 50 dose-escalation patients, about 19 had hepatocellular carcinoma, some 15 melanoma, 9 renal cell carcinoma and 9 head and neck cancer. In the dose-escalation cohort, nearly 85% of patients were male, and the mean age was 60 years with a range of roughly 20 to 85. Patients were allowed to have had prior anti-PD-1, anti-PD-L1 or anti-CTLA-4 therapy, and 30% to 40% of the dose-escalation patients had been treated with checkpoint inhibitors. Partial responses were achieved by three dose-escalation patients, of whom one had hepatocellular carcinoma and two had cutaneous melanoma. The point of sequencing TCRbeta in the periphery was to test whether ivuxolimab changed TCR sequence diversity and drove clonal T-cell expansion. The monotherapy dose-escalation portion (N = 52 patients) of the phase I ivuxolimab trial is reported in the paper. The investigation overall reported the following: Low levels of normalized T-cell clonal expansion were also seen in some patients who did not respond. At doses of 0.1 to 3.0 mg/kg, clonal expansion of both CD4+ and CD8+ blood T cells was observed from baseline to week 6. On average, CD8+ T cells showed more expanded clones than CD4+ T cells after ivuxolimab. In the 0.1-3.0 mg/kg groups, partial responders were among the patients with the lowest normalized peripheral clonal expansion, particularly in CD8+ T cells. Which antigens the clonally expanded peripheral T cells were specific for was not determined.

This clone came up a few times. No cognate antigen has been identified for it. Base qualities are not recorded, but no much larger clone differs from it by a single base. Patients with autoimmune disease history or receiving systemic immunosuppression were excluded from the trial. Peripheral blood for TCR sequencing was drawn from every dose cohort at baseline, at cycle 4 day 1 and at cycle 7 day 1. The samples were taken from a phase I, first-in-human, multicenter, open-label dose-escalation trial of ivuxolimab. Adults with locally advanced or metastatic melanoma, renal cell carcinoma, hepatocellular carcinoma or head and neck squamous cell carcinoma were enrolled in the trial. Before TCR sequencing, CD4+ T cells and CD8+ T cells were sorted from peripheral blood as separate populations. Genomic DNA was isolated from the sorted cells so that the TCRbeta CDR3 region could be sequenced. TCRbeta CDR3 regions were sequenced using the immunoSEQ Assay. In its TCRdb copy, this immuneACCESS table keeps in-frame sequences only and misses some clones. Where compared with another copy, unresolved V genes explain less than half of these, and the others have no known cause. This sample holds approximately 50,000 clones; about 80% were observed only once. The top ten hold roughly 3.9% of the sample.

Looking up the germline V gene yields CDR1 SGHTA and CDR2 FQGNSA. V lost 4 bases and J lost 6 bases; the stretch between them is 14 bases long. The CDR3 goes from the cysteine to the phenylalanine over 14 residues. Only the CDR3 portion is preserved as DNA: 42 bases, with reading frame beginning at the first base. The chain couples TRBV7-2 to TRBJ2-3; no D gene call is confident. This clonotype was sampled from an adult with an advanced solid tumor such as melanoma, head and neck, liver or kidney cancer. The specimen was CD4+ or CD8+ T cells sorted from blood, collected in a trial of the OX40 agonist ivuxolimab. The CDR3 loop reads CASSSSRVGDTQYF. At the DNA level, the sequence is TGTGCCAGCAGCTCGTCTCGGGTGGGGGATACGCAGTATTTT.